This T cell receptor beta chain was profiled in a study of multiple sclerosis patients with progressive multifocal leukoencephalopathy. Data came from immunoSEQ multiplex PCR; TCRdb stores just in-frame clones and leaves some out. The profile shows some 25,000 clones, under 95% of them singletons. Points on this clone: No antigen is known for it.

Time point defined: roughly 13 months of natalizumab therapy. Study-level points and caveats: Lower normalized Shannon entropy suggested reduced TRB diversity in most PML patients. No common TRBV or TRBJ usage or pairing appeared at PML. It is unclear whether the findings reflect JC virus infection or general immunocompromise. PML-onset expanded TRB clones were detectable before and during natalizumab therapy.

Germline V CDR1 and CDR2: SGHDT, YYEEEE. This CDR3 has 15 residues. V was clipped by 4 bases and J by 0 bases; unmatched bases: 7. The source was PBMCs, collected from a patient treated with natalizumab. The TCR originated in a man aged 25-45 years with multiple sclerosis. The chain recombines TRBV5-6 with TRBJ2-7; TRBD1 aligns across 7 bases. The CDR3 region has the DNA TGTGCCAGCAGCCCGGACAGGTCTAGCTCCTACGAGCAGTACTTC. As protein: CASSPDRSSSYEQYF.